This TCR beta chain was documented in a study of CD8 T cells in Susac syndrome (dated by TCRdb to between 2018 and 2020). At the level of the whole study: Repertoire sequencing was used to test whether CD8+ T cell activation and differentiation in Susac syndrome was antigen driven. Beyond this particular receptor, the publication reports: The number of individuals in the TCR sequencing and HLA analysis was recognized as being relatively small.

Peripheral blood CD8+ and CD4+ T cells from healthy donors, Susac syndrome patients and multiple sclerosis patients were profiled using high-throughput TCR beta sequencing. The multiple sclerosis controls were treatment-naive patients who had stable or active relapsing-remitting disease and met the revised McDonald criteria. Bulk CD8+ and CD4+ T cells were purified by magnetic negative isolation, while CD8+ TEMRA cells were enriched using FACS. Blood was collected in EDTA tubes and processed within 24 hours, with PBMCs isolated through density gradient centrifugation. PBMCs destined for TCR sequencing were cryopreserved in liquid nitrogen and later thawed in a 37 °C water bath. The sorted or isolated CD4+, CD8+ and CD8+ TEMRA cells reached a purity of at least 90%. RNA was extracted using the RNeasy kit, and roughly 0.5 to 1 ug of the RNA was reverse transcribed with random hexamers. The immunoSEQ multiplex PCR assay, which covers 54 Vbeta and 13 Jbeta segments, was used to amplify TCR beta CDR3 regions. To correct PCR amplification bias, a synthetic template baseline was used for both primer optimization and computational correction. The source study handled its data this way. Reads were assigned to V, D and J genes according to IMGT and analyzed in immunoSEQ Analyzer, with only productive sequences retained. Clonality was computed as one minus Shannon entropy normalized by log2 of the number of productive unique sequences. For each patient and control, public and private clones were evaluated among the 100 most prevalent clones. Clones were defined as Susac-specific when absent from the healthy and MS cohorts, from about a thousand published viral clones and from other ImmuneACCESS disease sequences. TCRdb trimmed the raw reads at Q25, called clones with MiXCR and kept productive beta chains. One record per CDR3 amino acid sequence lists the most common genes and DNA. V and J calls and clone size were set by TCRdb, not the authors. The sample contains approximately 270,000 distinct CDR3 sequences, about 94% of them found a single time. 0.065% to 0.08% of the sample rests with the top ten.

From the cysteine through the phenylalanine, the CDR3 covers 19 amino acids. Only the CDR3 region is kept as DNA, spanning 57 bases read in frame from base 1. The V end gives up 5 bases and the J end 3 bases, leaving 16 bases in the junction not matched to a gene. Turning to this clonotype: Its antigen remains undetermined. Base qualities are not recorded, but no much larger clone differs from it by a single base.

The receptor was isolated from a human donor with multiple sclerosis. Material: CD4+ T cells from PBMCs. The rearranged chain carries TRBV12-3 or TRBV12-4 and TRBJ2-2; 9 bases in the junction line up with TRBD1. The sequenced DNA: TGTGCCAGCAGTCTAGGGACAGGGTGGGTTTTGAGGGACACCGGGGAGCTGTTTTTT. It translates to CASSLGTGWVLRDTGELFF.